The 3 T cell receptor beta chains presented below share a single source sample, sequenced in a study of blood T cell repertoires in COVID-19. The table came from immunoSEQ multiplex PCR; TCRdb's copy has only in-frame clones and leaves some out. The sample holds about 140,000 clones; more than 60% are singletons and the top ten take around 16%. Sequencing input: peripheral blood. These receptors were obtained from a man aged 45-65 years with acute or convalescent COVID-19.

This chain joins TRBV27 and TRBJ1-1, with D maybe TRBD1 (6 bases). CDR1 is MNHEY, CDR2 SMNVEV, per germline (reference sequence). This CDR3 region has 13 residues. V was clipped by 5 bases and J by 6 bases, with 13 bases between them. CDR3 bases: TGTGCCAGCAGTCCCAGGGGAAGGTCTGAAGCTTTCTTT. It encodes CASSPRGRSEAFF.

The rearrangement uses TRBV7-3 and TRBJ2-7, with 7 bases lining up with TRBD1. V was clipped by 2 bases and J by 0 bases; unmatched bases: 7. CDR1 and CDR2 from the germline V gene are SGHTA and FQGTGA. CDR3 length equals 16 residues. CDR3 sequence reads: CASSLEGPGGSYEQYF. The CDR3, as DNA: TGTGCCAGCAGCTTAGAAGGGCCAGGGGGCTCCTACGAGCAGTACTTC.

This clone was recorded a few times. The genes are TRBV19 and TRBJ1-2; unclear D gene. Per the germline V gene, CDR1 is LNHDA and CDR2 is SQIVND (reference sequence). V was clipped by 3 bases and J by 1 base, with 9 bases between them. The CDR3 covers 14 residues. CDR3 nucleotide sequence: TGTGCCAGTAGTATGGTGCGAGTTAACTATGGCTACACCTTC. Translating gives CASSMVRVNYGYTF.